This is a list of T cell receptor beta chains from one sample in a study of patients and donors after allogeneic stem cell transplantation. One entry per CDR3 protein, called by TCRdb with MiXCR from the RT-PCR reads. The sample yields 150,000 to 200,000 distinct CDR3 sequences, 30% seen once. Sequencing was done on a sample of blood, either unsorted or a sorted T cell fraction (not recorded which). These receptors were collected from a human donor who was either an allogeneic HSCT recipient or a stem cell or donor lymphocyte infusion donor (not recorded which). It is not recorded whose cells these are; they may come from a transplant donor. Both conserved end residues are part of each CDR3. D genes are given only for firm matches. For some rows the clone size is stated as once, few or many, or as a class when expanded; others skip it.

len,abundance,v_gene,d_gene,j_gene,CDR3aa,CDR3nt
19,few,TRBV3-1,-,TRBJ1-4,CASSQERRTGRRTNEKLFF,TGTGCCAGCAGCCAAGAGAGGAGGACCGGGAGGAGAACTAATGAAAAACTGTTTTTT
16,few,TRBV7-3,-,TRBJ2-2,CASSLLTGPGTGELFF,TGTGCCAGCAGCCTCTTGACAGGTCCGGGCACCGGGGAGCTGTTTTTT
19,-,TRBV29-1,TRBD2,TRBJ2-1,CSVRLVRGGLESSYNEQFF,TGCAGCGTCAGACTAGTAAGGGGGGGACTAGAGAGCTCCTACAATGAGCAGTTCTTC
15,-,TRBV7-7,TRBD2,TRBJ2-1,CASSPGLAVSDEQFF,TGTGCTAGCAGCCCGGGACTAGCGGTCTCGGATGAGCAGTTCTTC
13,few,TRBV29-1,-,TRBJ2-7,CSVKTTVAYEQYF,TGCAGCGTTAAAACCACGGTGGCATACGAGCAGTACTTC
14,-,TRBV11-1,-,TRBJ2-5,CASSFMGGSETQYF,TGTGCCAGCAGCTTTATGGGGGGCAGCGAGACCCAGTACTTC
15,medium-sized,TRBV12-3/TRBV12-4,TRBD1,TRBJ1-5,CASSLARSGGQPQHF,TGTGCCAGCAGTTTAGCGCGGTCAGGGGGTCAGCCCCAGCATTTT
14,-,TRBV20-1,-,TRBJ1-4,CSARGHASNEKLFF,TGCAGTGCTAGAGGGCACGCTTCTAATGAAAAACTGTTTTTT
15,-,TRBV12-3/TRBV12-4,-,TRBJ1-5,CASNHFWCQGCPQHF,TGTGCCAGCAACCATTTCTGGTGTCAGGGCTGCCCTCAGCATTTT
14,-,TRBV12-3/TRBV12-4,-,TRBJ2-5,CASSLVLGWETQYF,TGTGCCAGCAGTTTAGTTCTGGGGTGGGAGACCCAGTACTTC
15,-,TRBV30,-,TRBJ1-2,CAWSGTWENGYGYTF,TGTGCCTGGAGTGGGACGTGGGAGAATGGCTATGGCTACACCTTC
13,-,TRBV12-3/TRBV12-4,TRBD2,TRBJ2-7,CASVQGGSHEQYF,TGTGCCAGCGTTCAGGGCGGGAGCCACGAGCAGTACTTC
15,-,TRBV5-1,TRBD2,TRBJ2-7,CASSLAGGRAYEQYF,TGCGCCAGCAGCTTGGCAGGCGGGAGAGCCTACGAGCAGTACTTC
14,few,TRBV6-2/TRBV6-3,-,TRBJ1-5,CASSYGYSNQPQHF,TGTGCCAGCAGTTATGGGTATAGCAATCAGCCCCAGCATTTT
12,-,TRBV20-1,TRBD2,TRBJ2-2,CSAREVGGKLFF,TGCAGTGCTAGAGAGGTGGGGGGGAAGCTGTTTTTT
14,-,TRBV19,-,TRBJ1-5,CASSITGGTQPQHF,TGTGCCAGTAGTATAACCGGGGGCACTCAGCCCCAGCATTTT
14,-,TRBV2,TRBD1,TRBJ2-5,CASSVRGRGETQYF,TGTGCCAGCAGTGTTCGAGGCAGGGGGGAGACCCAGTACTTC
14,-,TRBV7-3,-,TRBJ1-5,CASSTPGNNQPQHF,TGTGCCAGCAGCACCCCTGGTAACAATCAGCCCCAGCATTTT
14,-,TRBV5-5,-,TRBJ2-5,CASSSLTVQETQYF,TGTGCCAGCAGCTCCTTGACAGTCCAAGAGACCCAGTACTTC
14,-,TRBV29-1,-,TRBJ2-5,CSVKQGSQQETQYF,TGCAGCGTTAAACAGGGATCCCAGCAAGAGACCCAGTACTTC
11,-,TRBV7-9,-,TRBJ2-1,CASSLDWGQFF,TGTGCCAGCAGCTTAGACTGGGGGCAGTTCTTC
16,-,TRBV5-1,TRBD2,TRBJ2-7,CASSLGSGTGSYEQYF,TGCGCCAGCAGCTTGGGGAGCGGGACCGGCTCCTACGAGCAGTACTTC
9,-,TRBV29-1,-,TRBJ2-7,CSVDDEQYF,TGCAGCGTTGATGACGAGCAGTACTTC
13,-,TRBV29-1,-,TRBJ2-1,CSVEPSSYNEQFF,TGCAGCGTTGAACCCAGCTCCTACAATGAGCAGTTCTTC
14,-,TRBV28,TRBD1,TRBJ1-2,CASRKGTANYGYTF,TGTGCCAGCAGAAAAGGGACAGCTAACTATGGCTACACCTTC
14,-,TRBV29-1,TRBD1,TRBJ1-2,CSVRTYRDSYGYTF,TGCAGCGTGCGCACATACCGGGACAGCTATGGCTACACCTTC
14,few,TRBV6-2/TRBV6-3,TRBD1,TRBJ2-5,CATRSQGAGETQYF,TGTGCCACCCGATCGCAGGGGGCTGGGGAGACCCAGTACTTC
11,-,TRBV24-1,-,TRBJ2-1,CATSGGNEQFF,TGTGCCACCAGTGGGGGCAATGAGCAGTTCTTC
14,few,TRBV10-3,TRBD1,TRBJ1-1,CAAQGARGNTEAFF,TGTGCCGCTCAGGGGGCGCGGGGGAACACTGAAGCTTTCTTT
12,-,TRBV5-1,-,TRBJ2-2,CASSLSVGELFF,TGCGCCAGCAGCTTGTCGGTCGGGGAGCTGTTTTTT
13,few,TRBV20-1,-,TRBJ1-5,CSAFGVINQPQHF,TGCAGTGCGTTCGGGGTAATAAATCAGCCCCAGCATTTT
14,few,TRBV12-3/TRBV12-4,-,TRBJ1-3,CASSPGPSGNTIYF,TGTGCCAGCAGTCCGGGGCCCTCTGGAAACACCATATATTTT
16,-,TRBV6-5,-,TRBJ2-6,CASSYSPHSGANVLTF,TGTGCCAGCAGTTACTCCCCGCACTCTGGGGCCAACGTCCTGACTTTC
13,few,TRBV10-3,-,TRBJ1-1,CAISRGTNTEAFF,TGTGCCATCAGCCGGGGGACGAACACTGAAGCTTTCTTT
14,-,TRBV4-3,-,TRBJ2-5,CASSQDSREETQYF,TGCGCCAGCAGCCAAGATTCGAGGGAAGAGACCCAGTACTTC
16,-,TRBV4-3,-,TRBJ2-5,CASSQDWARGGETQYF,TGCGCCAGCAGCCAAGATTGGGCCAGGGGAGGGGAGACCCAGTACTTC
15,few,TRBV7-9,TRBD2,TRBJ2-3,CASSFGAGAADTQYF,TGTGCCAGCAGCTTCGGAGCGGGAGCCGCAGATACGCAGTATTTT
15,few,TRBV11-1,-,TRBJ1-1,CASSLARQGNTEAFF,TGTGCCAGCAGCTTAGCGAGGCAGGGAAACACTGAAGCTTTCTTT
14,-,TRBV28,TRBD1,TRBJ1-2,CASSSQTGLYGYTF,TGTGCCAGCAGTTCCCAGACAGGGCTCTATGGCTACACCTTC
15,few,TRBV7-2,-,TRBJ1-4,CASSNLGGPGEKLFF,TGTGCCAGCAGTAATCTTGGCGGACCCGGTGAAAAACTGTTTTTT
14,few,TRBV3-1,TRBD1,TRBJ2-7,CASSEGGQGDEQYF,TGTGCCAGCAGCGAAGGAGGACAGGGGGACGAGCAGTACTTC
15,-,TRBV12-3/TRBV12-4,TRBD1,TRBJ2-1,CASSPGQGTYNEQFF,TGTGCCAGCAGCCCGGGACAGGGGACCTACAATGAGCAGTTCTTC
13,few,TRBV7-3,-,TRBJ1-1,CASSPGSNTEAFF,TGTGCCAGCAGCCCCGGGTCGAACACTGAAGCTTTCTTT
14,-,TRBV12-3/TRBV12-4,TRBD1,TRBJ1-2,CASTLFGTGSGYTF,TGTGCCAGCACCCTATTCGGGACAGGGAGTGGCTACACCTTC
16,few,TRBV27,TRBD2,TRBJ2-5,CASSSWTSGSQETQYF,TGTGCCAGCAGTTCCTGGACTAGCGGGAGCCAAGAGACCCAGTACTTC